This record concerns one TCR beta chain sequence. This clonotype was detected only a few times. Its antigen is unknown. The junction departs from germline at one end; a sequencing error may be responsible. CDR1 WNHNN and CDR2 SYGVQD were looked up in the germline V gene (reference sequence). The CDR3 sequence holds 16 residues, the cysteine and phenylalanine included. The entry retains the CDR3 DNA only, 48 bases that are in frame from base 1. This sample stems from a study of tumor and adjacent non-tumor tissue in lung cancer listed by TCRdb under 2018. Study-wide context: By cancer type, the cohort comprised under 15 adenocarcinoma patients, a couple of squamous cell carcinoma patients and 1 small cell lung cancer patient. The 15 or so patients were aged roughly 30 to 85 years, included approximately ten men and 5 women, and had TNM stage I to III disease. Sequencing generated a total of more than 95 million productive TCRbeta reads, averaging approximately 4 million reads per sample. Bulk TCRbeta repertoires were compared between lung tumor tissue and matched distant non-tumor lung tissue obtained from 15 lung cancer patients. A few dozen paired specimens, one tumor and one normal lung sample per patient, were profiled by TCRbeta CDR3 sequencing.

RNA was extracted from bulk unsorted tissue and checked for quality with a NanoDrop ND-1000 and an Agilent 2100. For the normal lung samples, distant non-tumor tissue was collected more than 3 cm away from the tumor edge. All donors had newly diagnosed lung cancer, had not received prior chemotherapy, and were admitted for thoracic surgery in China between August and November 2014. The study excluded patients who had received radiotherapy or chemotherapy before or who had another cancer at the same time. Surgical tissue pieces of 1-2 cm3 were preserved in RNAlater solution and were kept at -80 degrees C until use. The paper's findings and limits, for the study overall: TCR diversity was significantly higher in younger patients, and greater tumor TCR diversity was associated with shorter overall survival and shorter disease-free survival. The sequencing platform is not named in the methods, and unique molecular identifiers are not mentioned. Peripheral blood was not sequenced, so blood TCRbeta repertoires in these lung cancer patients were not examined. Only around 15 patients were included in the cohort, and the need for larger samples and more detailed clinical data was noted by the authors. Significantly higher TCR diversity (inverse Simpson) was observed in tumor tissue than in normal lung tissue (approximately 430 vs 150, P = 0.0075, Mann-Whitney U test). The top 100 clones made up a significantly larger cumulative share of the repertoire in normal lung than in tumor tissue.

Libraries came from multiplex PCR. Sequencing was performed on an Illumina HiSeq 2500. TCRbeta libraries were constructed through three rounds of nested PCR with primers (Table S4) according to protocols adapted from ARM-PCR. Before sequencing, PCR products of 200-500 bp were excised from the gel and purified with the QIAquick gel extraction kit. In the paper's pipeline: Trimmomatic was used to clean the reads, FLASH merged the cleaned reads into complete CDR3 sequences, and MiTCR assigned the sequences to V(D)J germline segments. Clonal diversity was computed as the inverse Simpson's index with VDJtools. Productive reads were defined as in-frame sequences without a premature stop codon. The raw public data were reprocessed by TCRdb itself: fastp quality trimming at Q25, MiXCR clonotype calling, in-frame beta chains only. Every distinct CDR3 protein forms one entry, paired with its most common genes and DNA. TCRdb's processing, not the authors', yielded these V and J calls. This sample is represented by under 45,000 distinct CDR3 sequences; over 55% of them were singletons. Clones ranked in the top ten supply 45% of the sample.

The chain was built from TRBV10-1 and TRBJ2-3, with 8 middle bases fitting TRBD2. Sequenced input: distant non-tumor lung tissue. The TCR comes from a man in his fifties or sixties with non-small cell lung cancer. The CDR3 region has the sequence CACSETSGTYTDTQYF. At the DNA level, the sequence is TGCGCCTGCAGTGAAACTAGCGGTACTTACACAGATACGCAGTATTTT.